The sequence of this T cell receptor (beta chain) was determined in a study of blood T cell repertoires in COVID-19. Study summary: Some COVID-19 samples were acute and others convalescent; all came from the United States, Italy and Spain. Sources were T cells, B-cell-depleted T cells, or PBMCs; the material itself was cDNA or gDNA.

Original methodology: From reference gene primer amplification, estimates of nucleated cell counts were derived. Here immunoSEQ multiplex PCR was the method, and the copy in TCRdb shows in-frame clones only, minus some. V and J calls plus clone size are reproduced from that table; the DNA served to infer D and trimming. The sample yields 40,000 to 50,000 clones, around 85% seen once. Per the germline V gene, CDR1 is MNHEY and CDR2 is SVGAGI. V was pared by 4 bases and J by 1 base, with 13 bases between. CDR3 length equals 15 residues. This chain connects TRBV6-5 to TRBJ1-1; D is unclear. Sequencing input: peripheral blood. The TCR was taken from a man aged 35 to 55 with active or convalescent COVID-19. The CDR3 bases are TGTGCCAGCAGTTTCCTGACTCGAGCGAACACTGAAGCTTTCTTT. Translation gives CASSFLTRANTEAFF.